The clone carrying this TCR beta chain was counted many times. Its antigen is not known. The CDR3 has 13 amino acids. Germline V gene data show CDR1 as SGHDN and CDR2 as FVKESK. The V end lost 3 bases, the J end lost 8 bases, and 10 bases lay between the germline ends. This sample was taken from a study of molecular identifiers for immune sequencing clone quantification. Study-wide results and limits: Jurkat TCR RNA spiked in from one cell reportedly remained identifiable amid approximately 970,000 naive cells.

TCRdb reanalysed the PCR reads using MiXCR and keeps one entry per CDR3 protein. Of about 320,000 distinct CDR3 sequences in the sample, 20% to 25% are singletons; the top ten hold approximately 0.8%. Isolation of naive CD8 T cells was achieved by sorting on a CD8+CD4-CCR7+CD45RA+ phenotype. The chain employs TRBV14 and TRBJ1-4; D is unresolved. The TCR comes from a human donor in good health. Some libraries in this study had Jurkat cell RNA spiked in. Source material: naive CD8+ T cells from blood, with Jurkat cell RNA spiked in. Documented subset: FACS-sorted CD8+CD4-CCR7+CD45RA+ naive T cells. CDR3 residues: CASSHLGQEKLFF. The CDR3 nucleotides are TGTGCCAGCAGCCATCTAGGGCAGGAAAAACTGTTTTTT.